Each of the 3 T cell receptor beta chains below was sequenced from the same sample in a study of T-cell memory formation after mild COVID-19. In TCRdb, the 5' RACE reads were re-called with MiXCR into one record per CDR3 protein. This sample yields around 210,000 distinct CDR3 sequences, of which around 9.5% are seen a single time; roughly 3.5% belongs to the top ten. The source material was PBMCs or a T cell subset sorted from them (not recorded which). The origin of the receptors is a man aged 18-30 years who had mild COVID-19 (a few samples of this study predate the infection). Cell type and time point are not known.

The table lists this clonotype with many counts. J is TRBJ2-3 and V is TRBV7-2, with a tentative D call TRBD2 (7 bases). The germline V gene encodes CDR1 SGHTA and CDR2 FQGNSA. Deletions cut 6 bases from V and 1 base from J, with 17 bases between. CDR3 size: 16 residues. For the CDR3, the DNA is TGTGCCAGCAGAAAGGGGGGGGCCGCGGGCACAGATACGCAGTATTTT. Translation: CASRKGGAAGTDTQYF.

This clonotype occurred a few times. The chain uses TRBV27 and TRBJ2-7; 8 bases line up with TRBD2. Losses at the gene ends were 5 bases for V and 1 base for J; bases not matched to a gene: 10. Germline V gene sequence: CDR1 MNHEY, CDR2 SMNVEV (reference sequence). This CDR3 spans 16 amino acids. CDR3 amino acids: CASSPFGGASSYEQYV. In DNA, the CDR3 is TGTGCCAGCAGTCCGTTCGGGGGGGCCTCGTCCTACGAGCAGTACGTC.

This clonotype appeared a few times. V usage is TRBV9 and J usage is TRBJ2-1; 7 bases match TRBD1. Germline V gives CDR1 SGDLS, CDR2 YYNGEE. The V segment lost 3 bases and the J segment 2 bases; nucleotides outside the gene matches: 5. The CDR3 has 15 amino acids. The CDR3 protein is CASSALGQTYNEQFF. The CDR3 coding sequence is TGTGCCAGCAGCGCCCTGGGACAGACCTACAATGAGCAGTTCTTC.